The rows below give T cell receptor beta chains drawn from one sample of a study of blood T cells in healthy people across ages. TCRdb recomputed calls from the 5' RACE reads with MiXCR, one row per CDR3 protein. In the table there are 980,000 or so distinct CDR3 sequences, about 48% of which are singletons. The sample consisted of blood. Every receptor here comes from a young man in good health. Both conserved end residues are part of each CDR3. The D gene is left open where the match is weak. Clone sizes are given selectively: once, few, many, or a class where the clone is expanded.

v_gene,j_gene,abundance,d_gene,CDR3aa,CDR3nt
TRBV29-1,TRBJ2-2,.,.,CSVDLGGNTGELFF,TGCAGCGTTGATTTAGGAGGGAACACCGGGGAGCTGTTTTTT
TRBV10-3,TRBJ1-5,.,TRBD1,CAASYGTGGGQPQHF,TGTGCCGCTAGCTACGGGACAGGGGGAGGTCAGCCCCAGCATTTT
TRBV10-3,TRBJ2-4,once,.,CAISESGPLDIQYF,TGTGCCATCAGTGAGTCGGGACCGTTGGACATTCAGTACTTC
TRBV6-5,TRBJ2-5,.,.,CASSYQYRSSYGQYF,TGTGCCAGCAGTTACCAATACAGGAGCTCCTACGGGCAGTACTTC
TRBV20-1,TRBJ2-5,.,.,CSAFTPGTRETQYF,TGCAGTGCTTTCACTCCGGGGACTCGGGAGACCCAGTACTTC
TRBV5-1,TRBJ1-1,.,.,CASSPGTSTEAFF,TGCGCCAGCAGCCCCGGGACTAGCACTGAAGCTTTCTTT
TRBV3-1,TRBJ2-7,.,.,CASSQDLQVGEQYF,TGTGCCAGCAGCCAAGATTTACAGGTTGGCGAGCAGTACTTC
TRBV12-3/TRBV12-4,TRBJ1-2,few,.,CASRKSYGYTF,TGTGCCAGCAGAAAAAGCTATGGCTACACCTTC
TRBV24-1,TRBJ2-1,few,TRBD1,CATSDPGQGKNEQFF,TGTGCCACCAGTGACCCGGGACAGGGTAAGAATGAGCAGTTCTTC
TRBV5-8,TRBJ2-1,few,TRBD1,CASSAPGTGAYNEQFF,TGTGCCAGCAGTGCCCCGGGGACAGGCGCTTACAATGAGCAGTTCTTC
TRBV7-9,TRBJ2-7,few,.,CASSPRPYEQYF,TGTGCCAGCAGCCCGAGACCGTACGAGCAGTACTTC
TRBV7-2,TRBJ2-7,.,.,CASSPHRGLGPNSYEQYF,TGTGCCAGCAGCCCCCATCGGGGTTTGGGCCCCAACTCCTACGAGCAGTACTTC
TRBV29-1,TRBJ1-2,few,.,CSVETPGTGLAFRYTF,TGCAGCGTTGAAACCCCGGGAACAGGGCTGGCGTTTCGCTACACCTTC
TRBV7-2,TRBJ2-2,few,TRBD2,CASTRRASGVANTGELFF,TGTGCCAGCACCCGGAGGGCTAGCGGGGTCGCGAACACCGGGGAGCTGTTTTTT
TRBV24-1,TRBJ2-1,.,.,CVTSDSSVHEQFF,TGTGTCACCAGTGATTCCTCGGTCCACGAGCAGTTCTTC
TRBV4-1,TRBJ2-1,.,TRBD1,CASSPGTGTACEQFF,TGCGCCAGCAGCCCAGGAACGGGGACAGCATGTGAGCAGTTCTTC
TRBV29-1,TRBJ1-1,.,TRBD1,CSGLRGQNTEAFF,TGCAGCGGGCTCAGGGGGCAGAACACTGAAGCTTTCTTT
TRBV29-1,TRBJ1-2,many,.,CSAHQVGSYGYTF,TGCAGCGCTCATCAAGTGGGAAGTTATGGCTACACCTTC
TRBV6-5,TRBJ2-7,.,.,CASRRNAASSYEQYF,TGTGCCAGCAGAAGAAATGCTGCCAGCTCCTACGAGCAGTACTTC
TRBV20-1,TRBJ1-2,.,.,CSAEGPNYGYTF,TGCAGTGCAGAAGGACCTAACTATGGCTACACCTTC
TRBV10-3,TRBJ2-5,.,.,CAISESIEGKETGQQKTQYF,TGTGCCATCAGTGAGTCAATCGAGGGGAAAGAAACAGGCCAACAAAAGACCCAGTACTTC
TRBV6-5,TRBJ2-1,.,.,CASSDSSHNEQFF,TGTGCCAGCAGTGACTCTAGTCACAATGAGCAGTTCTTC
TRBV6-5,TRBJ1-2,.,.,CASSCRKGVNYGYTF,TGTGCCAGCAGTTGCCGAAAGGGTGTTAACTATGGCTACACCTTC
TRBV20-1,TRBJ2-3,.,TRBD1,CSASKTGDRDTQYF,TGCAGTGCTAGCAAGACAGGGGACCGTGATACGCAGTATTTT
TRBV10-3,TRBJ1-4,.,.,CAISSGMYGSEEKLFF,TGTGCCATCAGCTCCGGGATGTACGGTAGCGAAGAAAAACTGTTTTTT
TRBV7-7,TRBJ2-5,.,TRBD2,CASSLGISGSLETQYF,TGTGCCAGCAGCTTAGGTATTAGCGGGAGTTTGGAGACCCAGTACTTC
TRBV5-1,TRBJ2-4,many,TRBD1,CASSLDGTGKNIQYF,TGCGCCAGCAGCCTGGACGGGACAGGGAAAAACATTCAGTACTTC
TRBV9,TRBJ2-4,.,.,CASSYQDGNIQYF,TGTGCCAGCAGTTATCAAGACGGGAACATTCAGTACTTC
TRBV7-8,TRBJ2-1,.,.,CASTLAPANEQFF,TGTGCCAGCACCCTAGCGCCAGCGAATGAGCAGTTCTTC
TRBV3-1,TRBJ1-2,.,.,CASSHEIYGYTF,TGTGCCAGCAGCCATGAGATATATGGCTACACCTTC
TRBV6-1,TRBJ2-3,few,.,CASSSDRSTDTQYF,TGTGCCAGCAGTTCGGACAGAAGCACAGATACGCAGTATTTT
TRBV20-1,TRBJ2-5,.,TRBD2,CSAGTMQETQYF,TGCAGTGCGGGGACTATGCAAGAGACCCAGTACTTC
TRBV28,TRBJ2-3,.,TRBD2,CASLHGRGTDTQYF,TGTGCCAGTCTCCACGGGAGGGGAACAGATACGCAGTATTTT
TRBV20-1,TRBJ2-7,.,TRBD1,CSAVPPGTGPYEQYF,TGCAGTGCGGTACCCCCGGGGACAGGGCCCTACGAGCAGTACTTC
TRBV24-1,TRBJ2-1,.,TRBD2,CATGSGGSYNEQFF,TGTGCCACAGGTTCGGGAGGTTCCTACAATGAGCAGTTCTTC
TRBV7-2,TRBJ2-7,.,.,CASSLDNYSEQYF,TGTGCCAGCAGCTTAGATAACTACAGCGAGCAGTACTTC
TRBV4-2,TRBJ2-6,.,.,CASSQVLRDSGANVLTF,TGTGCCAGCAGCCAAGTACTAAGAGACTCTGGGGCCAACGTCCTGACTTTC
TRBV12-3/TRBV12-4,TRBJ2-5,.,TRBD1,CASTMDRWGETQYF,TGTGCCAGCACTATGGACAGGTGGGGGGAGACCCAGTACTTC
TRBV7-9,TRBJ2-1,.,.,CASSLDAGINEQFF,TGTGCCAGCAGCTTAGATGCCGGAATCAATGAGCAGTTCTTC
TRBV6-1,TRBJ1-2,.,TRBD1,CASSPRGQGEAGYTF,TGTGCCAGCAGTCCTCGGGGCCAGGGGGAGGCAGGCTACACCTTC
TRBV5-4,TRBJ2-2,once,.,CASSADPGTNTGELFF,TGTGCCAGCAGCGCGGACCCCGGGACCAATACCGGGGAGCTGTTTTTT
TRBV7-2,TRBJ1-1,.,.,CASSPAVLGVGEAFF,TGTGCCAGCAGCCCGGCGGTTTTGGGTGTGGGCGAAGCTTTCTTT
TRBV6-5,TRBJ2-7,.,.,CASSTTDNSGSYEQYF,TGTGCCAGCAGTACCACAGACAACAGCGGGTCCTACGAGCAGTACTTC
TRBV6-1,TRBJ2-1,few,.,CASSEGQYNEQFF,TGTGCCAGCAGTGAAGGGCAGTACAATGAGCAGTTCTTC
TRBV2,TRBJ2-3,once,TRBD2,CASSDSSGGETDTQYF,TGTGCCAGCAGTGATTCCAGCGGGGGAGAGACAGATACGCAGTATTTT
TRBV27,TRBJ2-7,.,.,CASSSPGTGFDEQYF,TGTGCCAGCAGTTCCCCCGGGACTGGGTTCGACGAGCAGTACTTC